This TCR beta chain was sequenced for a study of shared clonotypes between healthy human individuals. Whole-study context: Aged between 18 and 49, the donors were a couple of women and a few men. Notes on the study in general: Across subsets, estimated richness was generally greater for naive than for memory populations. Represented diversity, genetic and exposure-history alike, was limited by few donors.

Regarding this clone: Its target is not known.

TCRdb keeps only in-frame clones here, not all; method: immunoSEQ multiplex PCR. The table lists some 2,000,000 clones, approximately 96% of them singletons, with more than 0.1% in the top ten. The CDR3 has 12 amino acids. CDR1 GTSNPN and CDR2 SVGIG come from the germline V gene (reference sequence). With 3 bases removed from V and 7 bases from J, the gap between germline ends came to 10 bases. This sequence joins TRBV30 and TRBJ2-1, with D uncertain. Sequenced input: naive CD4+ T cells sorted from blood. The subset was: CD45RA+ positively selected. This clonotype originated in a man younger than 35 in good health. CDR3 loop: CAWSHGGNEQFF. The CDR3 DNA is TGTGCCTGGAGCCACGGTGGGAATGAGCAGTTCTTC. Full variable domain (outside the CDR3, taken from reference TRBV30 and TRBJ2-1): SQTIHQWPATLVQPVGSPLSLECTVEGTSNPNLYWYRQAAGRGLQLLFYSVGIGQISSEVPQNLSASRPQDRQFILSSKKLLLSDSGFYLCAWSHGGNEQFFGPGTRLTVL.